This TCR beta chain was identified during a study of cytomegalovirus exposure and HLA in healthy donors. Study conclusions and caveats: Sequence variants that were highly shared formed a cluster that was likely a sequencing artifact. Rarity marked most TCR sequences, yet some public TCRs occurred in many donors.

Trimming at V came to 2 bases and at J to 0 bases, leaving 0 bases not matched to a gene. The CDR3 spans 15 residues. Germline V gene sequence: CDR1 MNHEY, CDR2 SVGAGI. Only a few counts were recorded for this clone. Its matching antigen is unknown. This PCR relied on a set of 60 Vbeta primers and 13 Jbeta primers. Only in-frame clones appear in the TCRdb table, and some are missing; sequencing was by immunoSEQ multiplex PCR. The sample comprises about 130,000 clones, about four fifths of which are singletons, and roughly 10% rests with the top ten. The sequencing sample was made of PBMCs. The chain uses TRBV6-5 and TRBJ2-1; 8 positions agree with TRBD2. This TCR was sampled from a male donor in good health and CMV-seropositive. DNA for the CDR3: TGTGCCAGCAGTTACGGGACTAGCTCCTACAATGAGCAGTTCTTC. Amino acids: CASSYGTSSYNEQFF.